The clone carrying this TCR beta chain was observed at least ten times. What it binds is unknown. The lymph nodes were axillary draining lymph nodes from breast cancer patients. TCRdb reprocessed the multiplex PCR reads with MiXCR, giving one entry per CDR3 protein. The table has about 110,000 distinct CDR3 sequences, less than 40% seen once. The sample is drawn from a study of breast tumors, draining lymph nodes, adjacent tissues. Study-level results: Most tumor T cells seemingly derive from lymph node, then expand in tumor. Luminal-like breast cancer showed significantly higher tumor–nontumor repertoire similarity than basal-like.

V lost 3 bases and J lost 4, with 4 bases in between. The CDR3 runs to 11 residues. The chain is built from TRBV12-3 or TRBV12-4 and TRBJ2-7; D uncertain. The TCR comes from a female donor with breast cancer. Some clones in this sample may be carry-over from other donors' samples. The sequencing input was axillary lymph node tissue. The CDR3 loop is CASSFGYEQYF. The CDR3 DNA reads TGTGCCAGCAGTTTCGGTTACGAGCAGTACTTC.